The rows below give T cell receptor beta chains drawn from one sample of a study of T cells after yellow fever vaccination. TCRdb analysed the 5' RACE reads with MiXCR anew, one entry per CDR3 protein. The data show hundreds of thousands of distinct CDR3 sequences, approximately 13% seen once. Material: PBMCs, obtained on the day of the yellow fever booster vaccination. Receptors originate from a young man who received the YFV17D yellow fever vaccine. Each CDR3 is given with its conserved first and last residue. The order of the fields is CDR3 protein, CDR3 DNA, J gene, clone size, V gene, D gene. A D gene is named only where the DNA matches it firmly. Rows give clone size only sometimes, using once, few, many, or a class for an expanded clone.

CDR3aa: CSASRSARGYWGELFF
CDR3nt: TGCAGCGCATCCCGGTCGGCTAGGGGATATTGGGGGGAGCTGTTTTTT
j_gene: TRBJ2-2
abundance: few
v_gene: TRBV29-1
d_gene: .

CDR3aa: CASRGGPSSYEQYF
CDR3nt: TGCGCCAGCAGGGGCGGGCCCAGCTCCTACGAGCAGTACTTC
j_gene: TRBJ2-7
abundance: few
v_gene: TRBV5-1
d_gene: .

CDR3aa: CASSTDRGNEQYF
CDR3nt: TGTGCCAGCAGCACGGACAGGGGCAACGAGCAGTACTTC
j_gene: TRBJ2-7
abundance: few
v_gene: TRBV7-8
d_gene: TRBD1

CDR3aa: CASSRGSPRGPGEQYF
CDR3nt: TGTGCCAGTAGTAGGGGCAGCCCTCGTGGGCCGGGAGAGCAGTACTTC
j_gene: TRBJ2-7
abundance: few
v_gene: TRBV19
d_gene: .

CDR3aa: CASSLGTPLGEQYF
CDR3nt: TGCGCCAGCAGCTTGGGAACTCCTCTAGGGGAGCAGTACTTC
j_gene: TRBJ2-7
abundance: .
v_gene: TRBV5-1
d_gene: .

CDR3aa: CATSGQGARTDTQYF
CDR3nt: TGTGCCACCAGCGGACAGGGGGCTCGCACAGATACGCAGTATTTT
j_gene: TRBJ2-3
abundance: .
v_gene: TRBV15
d_gene: TRBD1

CDR3aa: CAIRGGLESNQPQHF
CDR3nt: TGTGCCATCAGAGGGGGCCTGGAGAGCAATCAGCCCCAGCATTTT
j_gene: TRBJ1-5
abundance: .
v_gene: TRBV10-3
d_gene: TRBD1

CDR3aa: CASSLLGQGGTEAFF
CDR3nt: TGTGCCAGCAGCTTATTGGGACAGGGGGGCACTGAAGCTTTCTTT
j_gene: TRBJ1-1
abundance: few
v_gene: TRBV7-2
d_gene: TRBD1

CDR3aa: CSAKRTARGTGELFF
CDR3nt: TGCAGTGCTAAAAGGACGGCACGGGGCACCGGGGAGCTGTTTTTT
j_gene: TRBJ2-2
abundance: .
v_gene: TRBV20-1
d_gene: .

CDR3aa: CASSDGLAAAKNIQYF
CDR3nt: TGTGCCAGCAGTGATGGGTTAGCGGCAGCCAAAAACATTCAGTACTTC
j_gene: TRBJ2-4
abundance: .
v_gene: TRBV25-1
d_gene: .

CDR3aa: CAIRTDGTNYGYTF
CDR3nt: TGTGCCATCAGGACGGACGGGACTAACTATGGCTACACCTTC
j_gene: TRBJ1-2
abundance: few
v_gene: TRBV10-3
d_gene: .

CDR3aa: CASSDPGQGGREQFF
CDR3nt: TGTGCCAGCAGTGACCCGGGACAGGGGGGACGGGAGCAGTTCTTC
j_gene: TRBJ2-1
abundance: .
v_gene: TRBV25-1
d_gene: TRBD1

CDR3aa: CASSLAGTDNSPLHF
CDR3nt: TGTGCCAGCAGTTTAGCAGGGACGGATAATTCACCCCTCCACTTT
j_gene: TRBJ1-6
abundance: .
v_gene: TRBV28
d_gene: .

CDR3aa: CASSNSGTSTYEQYF
CDR3nt: TGTGCCAGCAGCAATAGCGGGACGTCAACGTACGAGCAGTACTTC
j_gene: TRBJ2-7
abundance: .
v_gene: TRBV7-2
d_gene: TRBD2

CDR3aa: CASSLDPGQGKTQYF
CDR3nt: TGTGCCAGCAGCTTAGATCCGGGACAGGGAAAGACCCAGTACTTC
j_gene: TRBJ2-5
abundance: many
v_gene: TRBV7-2
d_gene: TRBD1

CDR3aa: CASSQERGDSHYGYTF
CDR3nt: TGTGCCAGCAGCCAAGAGAGAGGAGACAGCCACTATGGCTACACCTTC
j_gene: TRBJ1-2
abundance: few
v_gene: TRBV4-2
d_gene: .

CDR3aa: CASSLDRYSTDNEQFF
CDR3nt: TGCGCCAGCAGCTTGGATCGTTACTCCACGGACAATGAGCAGTTCTTC
j_gene: TRBJ2-1
abundance: few
v_gene: TRBV5-1
d_gene: .

CDR3aa: CASGRDAYNEQFF
CDR3nt: TGTGCCAGCGGGCGGGACGCTTACAATGAGCAGTTCTTC
j_gene: TRBJ2-1
abundance: .
v_gene: TRBV2
d_gene: .

CDR3aa: CASSLALGYEQYF
CDR3nt: TGTGCCAGCAGTTTAGCGCTTGGGTACGAGCAGTACTTC
j_gene: TRBJ2-7
abundance: few
v_gene: TRBV12-3/TRBV12-4
d_gene: .

CDR3aa: CSAYSSGRAAYEQYF
CDR3nt: TGCAGTGCTTACTCTAGCGGGAGGGCCGCCTACGAGCAGTACTTC
j_gene: TRBJ2-7
abundance: few
v_gene: TRBV20-1
d_gene: TRBD2

CDR3aa: CASSGTVTGELFF
CDR3nt: TGTGCCAGCAGTGGAACAGTAACCGGGGAGCTGTTTTTT
j_gene: TRBJ2-2
abundance: .
v_gene: TRBV12-3/TRBV12-4
d_gene: .

CDR3aa: CASSVTSGRSHEQFF
CDR3nt: TGCGCCAGCAGCGTGACTAGCGGGAGATCTCATGAGCAGTTCTTC
j_gene: TRBJ2-1
abundance: .
v_gene: TRBV5-1
d_gene: TRBD2

CDR3aa: CASSLEGQIYEQYF
CDR3nt: TGTGCCAGCAGCTTAGAAGGGCAGATCTACGAGCAGTACTTC
j_gene: TRBJ2-7
abundance: .
v_gene: TRBV7-8
d_gene: .

CDR3aa: CASSLEGTEGGEQYF
CDR3nt: TGCGCCAGCAGCTTGGAGGGGACCGAAGGGGGCGAGCAGTACTTC
j_gene: TRBJ2-7
abundance: .
v_gene: TRBV5-1
d_gene: .

CDR3aa: CASSPAALEAKNIQYF
CDR3nt: TGTGCCAGCAGCCCGGCCGCTCTAGAAGCCAAAAACATTCAGTACTTC
j_gene: TRBJ2-4
abundance: few
v_gene: TRBV5-6
d_gene: .

CDR3aa: CASGRGQLTDTQYF
CDR3nt: TGTGCCAGCGGTAGGGGACAGCTCACAGATACGCAGTATTTT
j_gene: TRBJ2-3
abundance: many
v_gene: TRBV25-1
d_gene: TRBD1

CDR3aa: CASSFSGTRVEQYF
CDR3nt: TGTGCCAGCAGTTTTTCGGGGACTCGGGTCGAGCAGTACTTC
j_gene: TRBJ2-7
abundance: few
v_gene: TRBV27
d_gene: .

CDR3aa: CASSLGGKSTDTQYF
CDR3nt: TGTGCCAGCAGCTTAGGCGGCAAGAGCACAGATACGCAGTATTTT
j_gene: TRBJ2-3
abundance: many
v_gene: TRBV7-2
d_gene: .

CDR3aa: CASSQDRTSGSRTQYF
CDR3nt: TGTGCCAGCAGCCAAGATAGGACTAGCGGGAGTCGTACGCAGTATTTT
j_gene: TRBJ2-3
abundance: .
v_gene: TRBV4-2
d_gene: TRBD2

CDR3aa: CASSYSGTSEIEQFF
CDR3nt: TGTGCCAGCAGTTACTCCGGGACTAGCGAAATTGAGCAGTTCTTC
j_gene: TRBJ2-1
abundance: .
v_gene: TRBV6-2/TRBV6-3
d_gene: TRBD2

CDR3aa: CASSQARQTGGSEKLFF
CDR3nt: TGTGCCAGCAGCCAAGCCCGGCAAACAGGGGGGAGTGAAAAACTGTTTTTT
j_gene: TRBJ1-4
abundance: few
v_gene: TRBV4-2
d_gene: TRBD1

CDR3aa: CASRTPGVETQYF
CDR3nt: TGTGCCAGCAGGACCCCGGGGGTTGAGACCCAGTACTTC
j_gene: TRBJ2-5
abundance: few
v_gene: TRBV28
d_gene: .

CDR3aa: CASSQGGGTGRNF
CDR3nt: TGTGCCAGCAGCCAAGGGGGCGGGACGGGCCGGAATTTT
j_gene: TRBJ2-3
abundance: few
v_gene: TRBV3-1
d_gene: .

CDR3aa: CASSKLAGTSPRYIEQFF
CDR3nt: TGTGCCAGCAGCAAACTAGCGGGAACTAGTCCCCGTTACATTGAGCAGTTCTTC
j_gene: TRBJ2-1
abundance: many
v_gene: TRBV11-1
d_gene: TRBD2

CDR3aa: CASSLLTGGGETQYF
CDR3nt: TGCGCCAGCAGCTTATTGACAGGCGGCGGGGAGACCCAGTACTTC
j_gene: TRBJ2-5
abundance: many
v_gene: TRBV5-1
d_gene: .

CDR3aa: CASSLDLFGTGGPTGELFF
CDR3nt: TGTGCCAGCAGTTTAGATCTGTTTGGGACAGGGGGCCCCACCGGGGAGCTGTTTTTT
j_gene: TRBJ2-2
abundance: .
v_gene: TRBV27
d_gene: TRBD1

CDR3aa: CASSRTGDHNEQYF
CDR3nt: TGTGCCAGCAGCCGGACAGGGGACCACAACGAGCAGTACTTC
j_gene: TRBJ2-7
abundance: few
v_gene: TRBV7-9
d_gene: TRBD1

CDR3aa: CASGPAGQEGDTQYF
CDR3nt: TGTGCTAGTGGGCCGGCTGGACAGGAAGGGGATACGCAGTATTTT
j_gene: TRBJ2-3
abundance: few
v_gene: TRBV12-5
d_gene: TRBD1

CDR3aa: CASSQGLAANEQFF
CDR3nt: TGTGCCAGCAGCCAAGGACTAGCGGCGAATGAGCAGTTCTTC
j_gene: TRBJ2-1
abundance: .
v_gene: TRBV7-9
d_gene: TRBD2

CDR3aa: CASRRQGVGYEQYF
CDR3nt: TGTGCCAGCAGACGACAGGGGGTGGGTTACGAGCAGTACTTC
j_gene: TRBJ2-7
abundance: .
v_gene: TRBV27
d_gene: TRBD1

CDR3aa: CASSLGGQSNQPQHF
CDR3nt: TGCGCCAGCAGCTTGGGGGGTCAGAGCAATCAGCCCCAGCATTTT
j_gene: TRBJ1-5
abundance: .
v_gene: TRBV5-1
d_gene: .

CDR3aa: CAIREVAGANYGYTF
CDR3nt: TGTGCCATCAGAGAGGTGGCCGGTGCTAACTATGGCTACACCTTC
j_gene: TRBJ1-2
abundance: few
v_gene: TRBV10-3
d_gene: .

CDR3aa: CSVGVSRDTEAFF
CDR3nt: TGCAGCGTTGGTGTCTCCCGGGACACTGAAGCTTTCTTT
j_gene: TRBJ1-1
abundance: .
v_gene: TRBV29-1
d_gene: .

CDR3aa: CASSYGWSTEAFF
CDR3nt: TGTGCCAGCAGTTACGGGTGGAGCACTGAAGCTTTCTTT
j_gene: TRBJ1-1
abundance: .
v_gene: TRBV6-2/TRBV6-3
d_gene: .

CDR3aa: CSARDRVRNEQFF
CDR3nt: TGCAGTGCTAGAGATAGGGTGAGGAATGAGCAGTTCTTC
j_gene: TRBJ2-1
abundance: few
v_gene: TRBV20-1
d_gene: .

CDR3aa: CASSQGLAGQETQYF
CDR3nt: TGTGCCAGCAGCCAAGGACTAGCGGGACAAGAGACCCAGTACTTC
j_gene: TRBJ2-5
abundance: .
v_gene: TRBV3-1
d_gene: TRBD2

CDR3aa: CASSSQGGLHEQFF
CDR3nt: TGTGCCAGCAGCTCCCAGGGGGGGCTCCATGAGCAGTTCTTC
j_gene: TRBJ2-1
abundance: few
v_gene: TRBV7-2
d_gene: .

CDR3aa: CASSLGTLDTQYF
CDR3nt: TGCGCCAGCAGCCTGGGGACCTTGGATACGCAGTATTTT
j_gene: TRBJ2-3
abundance: once
v_gene: TRBV5-1
d_gene: .

CDR3aa: CATSLGGNSYNEQFF
CDR3nt: TGTGCCACCAGTTTGGGGGGTAACTCCTACAATGAGCAGTTCTTC
j_gene: TRBJ2-1
abundance: few
v_gene: TRBV24-1
d_gene: .

CDR3aa: CSVAPGQLNTEAFF
CDR3nt: TGCAGCGTAGCTCCGGGACAGCTGAACACTGAAGCTTTCTTT
j_gene: TRBJ1-1
abundance: .
v_gene: TRBV29-1
d_gene: TRBD1

CDR3aa: CASSQDPSKQRNF
CDR3nt: TGCGCCAGCAGCCAAGATCCTAGCAAACAGCGGAACTTC
j_gene: TRBJ2-7
abundance: few
v_gene: TRBV4-3
d_gene: .

CDR3aa: CAIGGALSSYNEQFF
CDR3nt: TGTGCCATCGGGGGGGCATTGAGCTCCTACAATGAGCAGTTCTTC
j_gene: TRBJ2-1
abundance: few
v_gene: TRBV10-3
d_gene: .

CDR3aa: CSASPGEEKDTQYF
CDR3nt: TGCAGTGCTAGCCCGGGTGAGGAGAAAGATACGCAGTATTTT
j_gene: TRBJ2-3
abundance: few
v_gene: TRBV20-1
d_gene: .

CDR3aa: CASSRQRTDTQYF
CDR3nt: TGTGCCAGTAGTCGGCAGCGAACAGATACGCAGTATTTT
j_gene: TRBJ2-3
abundance: few
v_gene: TRBV19
d_gene: .

CDR3aa: CAIKGESGQETQYF
CDR3nt: TGTGCCATCAAGGGGGAGAGCGGCCAAGAGACCCAGTACTTC
j_gene: TRBJ2-5
abundance: few
v_gene: TRBV10-3
d_gene: .

CDR3aa: CASSERRGSSYEQYF
CDR3nt: TGTGCCAGCAGTGAAAGGAGGGGATCGTCCTACGAGCAGTACTTC
j_gene: TRBJ2-7
abundance: few
v_gene: TRBV2
d_gene: .